What follows describes a single T cell receptor (beta chain). This clone was counted a single time. Its antigen is not yet known. Per-base qualities were not stored, and no clone one base away is much larger. The trial excluded patients who had a history of autoimmune disease or who were on systemic immunosuppression. Peripheral blood for TCR sequencing was drawn from every dose cohort at baseline, at cycle 4 day 1 and at cycle 7 day 1. Samples were obtained from an open-label, multicenter, first-in-human phase I dose-escalation trial of ivuxolimab. Adults with locally advanced or metastatic head and neck squamous cell, hepatocellular, melanoma or renal cell carcinoma were enrolled in the trial. Before TCR sequencing, CD4+ T cells and CD8+ T cells were sorted from peripheral blood as separate populations. The sample originates from a study of OX40 agonist ivuxolimab in advanced cancers. About the investigation overall: Ivuxolimab was an agonistic, fully human IgG2 monoclonal antibody directed against OX40 (CD134), a costimulatory receptor. Intravenous ivuxolimab was administered to patients every 2 weeks at six dose levels: 0.01, 0.1, 0.3, 1.5, 3 and 10 mg/kg. A male proportion of around 80% and a mean age of 60 years, ranging from 23 to 79, were recorded for the dose-escalation cohort. Peripheral TCRbeta sequencing was intended to test whether TCR sequence diversity was altered and clonal T-cell expansion was caused by ivuxolimab. Among the approximately 50 dose-escalation patients, around 20 had hepatocellular carcinoma, roughly 15 melanoma, 9 renal cell carcinoma and 9 head and neck cancer. The paper reports the monotherapy dose-escalation portion (N of about 52 patients) of the phase I ivuxolimab trial. Prior anti-PD-1, anti-PD-L1 or anti-CTLA-4 therapy was permitted, and checkpoint inhibitors had been received by around 39% of dose-escalation patients. Partial responses occurred in three dose-escalation patients: two with cutaneous melanoma and one with hepatocellular carcinoma.

Overall study outcomes, separate from this receptor: The antigen specificity of the peripheral T cells that underwent clonal expansion was not determined. Low levels of normalized T-cell clonal expansion were also seen in some nonresponding patients. In the 0.1-3.0 mg/kg groups, partial responders were among the patients with the lowest normalized peripheral clonal expansion, particularly in CD8+ T cells. Clonal expansion of both CD4+ and CD8+ blood T cells was observed from baseline to week 6 at doses 0.1 to 3.0 mg/kg. After ivuxolimab, CD8+ T cells had more expanded clones than CD4+ T cells on average.

After removal of 4 bases from V and 2 bases from J, the junction retains 8 bases not matched to a gene. Taken from the germline V gene, the CDR1 and CDR2 loops are MGHRA and YSYEKL. CDR3 length: 15 amino acids, cysteine to phenylalanine. Only the CDR3 region is kept as DNA, spanning 45 bases read in frame from base 1. For sequencing of the TCRbeta CDR3 region, genomic DNA was extracted from the sorted cells. TCRbeta CDR3 regions were sequenced using the immunoSEQ Assay. The source is immuneACCESS, and TCRdb retained only in-frame sequences with V and J called. Part of the clones is not carried over; for the studies checked, unresolved V genes explain less than half of this, and the remainder is unexplained. This sample gives 20,000 to 25,000 clones in total; just over 90% of them show up just once. The ten biggest clones cover roughly 58% of the sample.

The source material was CD4+ or CD8+ T cells sorted from blood, sampled in a trial of the OX40 agonist ivuxolimab. This chain is built from TRBV4-1 and TRBJ2-7; the central 7 bases match TRBD1. The clonotype was recovered from an adult with an advanced solid tumor such as melanoma, head and neck, liver or kidney cancer. CDR3 sequence: CASSPDPQGAYEQYF. DNA sequence: TGCGCCAGCAGCCCCGATCCCCAGGGGGCCTACGAGCAGTACTTC.